This T cell receptor beta chain was captured by sequencing in a study of Ad26.COV2.S vaccination and SARS-CoV-2 variants. Notes on the study in general: Post-vaccination spike-specific CD8+ and CD4+ T cell responses reportedly had substantial breadth.

The CDR3 sequence is 13 residues long. The germline CDR1 and CDR2 sequences are SGHTA and FQGTGA. The V end lost 8 bases, the J end lost 3 bases, and 12 bases lay between the germline ends. Details on this clone: Its specificity is unknown.

Generated by immunoSEQ multiplex PCR, the TCRdb table keeps only in-frame clones and is missing some. Of about 350,000 clones in the sample, roughly 94% were seen once. This sequence joins TRBV7-3 and TRBJ2-3; tentative D call: TRBD2 (5 bases). Sequencing used peripheral blood, obtained after recovery from COVID-19. This clonotype originated in a human donor who had recovered from COVID-19. The CDR3 bases are TGTGCCAGCGGGTTTCGAGGGACAGATACGCAGTATTTT. Translation: CASGFRGTDTQYF.